Listed below are T cell receptor beta chains from one sample, sequenced in a study of post-analysis software for immune sequencing data. TCRdb re-derived calls from the PCR reads in MiXCR, one entry per CDR3 protein. Altogether some 800,000 distinct CDR3 sequences are present, 46% being singletons, with the ten largest covering roughly 5.2%. Sequenced sample: blood. The receptors derive from a girl aged 10 to 17 with multiple sclerosis. Each CDR3 is given with its conserved first and last residue. D genes are given only for firm matches. The listing skips clone size in some rows; elsewhere it reads once, few, many or a size class.

TRBV27	TRBJ2-5	NA	NA	CASSLMSGYQETQYF
TRBV29-1	TRBJ1-1	NA	many	CSVEQGLNTEAFF
TRBV12-3/TRBV12-4	TRBJ1-2	NA	many	CASSGVNYGYTF
TRBV27	TRBJ2-3	NA	few	CASSSGVEDTQYF
TRBV27	TRBJ2-1	NA	NA	CASSLSGSAYNEQFF
TRBV7-2	TRBJ2-4	NA	NA	CASSYRAAIQYF
TRBV5-1	TRBJ2-7	TRBD1	NA	CASSSGQGAQEQYF
TRBV7-2	TRBJ1-1	NA	NA	CASSPTLQAVNTEAFF
TRBV29-1	NA	NA	NA	CSVLALPSHGGWGNEQYF
TRBV20-1	TRBJ1-5	NA	NA	CSARGRDQPQHF
TRBV27	TRBJ1-5	TRBD1	few	CASSSSSGTVRGQPQHF
TRBV6-1	TRBJ2-1	NA	NA	CASSDGVPGNEQFF
TRBV7-9	TRBJ2-7	NA	NA	CASSAVQGITYEQYF
TRBV28	TRBJ2-5	TRBD1	few	CASQRQGRRETQYF
TRBV20-1	TRBJ2-1	NA	NA	CSAGDHSSYNEQFF
TRBV7-9	TRBJ2-1	TRBD2	NA	CASSLETSGPYNEQFF
TRBV20-1	TRBJ2-1	TRBD2	NA	CSARDLSSGGRADNEQFF
TRBV5-1	TRBJ2-7	NA	NA	CASSLERITYEQYF
TRBV9	TRBJ2-3	TRBD2	NA	CASSVDLAGSTDTQYF
TRBV20-1	TRBJ2-1	NA	NA	CSARGMGLSGLEQFF
TRBV27	TRBJ2-7	TRBD2	few	CASSFRGWASGSYEQYF
TRBV7-9	TRBJ2-1	NA	NA	CASSLVWDEQFF
TRBV24-1	TRBJ2-6	NA	few	CATSGTEGTGANVLTF
TRBV13	TRBJ1-1	NA	NA	CASSFGKANTEAFF
TRBV4-2	TRBJ2-3	TRBD2	NA	CASSQDVNSASGRTDTQYF
TRBV27	NA	TRBD2	NA	CASRGAGGIFYEQYF
TRBV6-5	TRBJ1-2	NA	NA	CASSVNEGGYTF
TRBV25-1	TRBJ2-3	NA	few	CASSAGRGSTWTQYF
TRBV5-1	TRBJ2-6	NA	few	CASSSGQSPGANVLTF
TRBV29-1	TRBJ2-1	TRBD2	once	CSHGTSGNNEQFF
TRBV4-2	TRBJ2-7	TRBD2	NA	CASSPRGLAGVYEQYF
TRBV7-9	TRBJ2-4	NA	few	CASSDVPDGEQYF
TRBV20-1	TRBJ2-7	TRBD2	few	CSAKGTSSFYEQYF
TRBV2	TRBJ2-1	TRBD1	once	CASSGGTGFFTTGFF
TRBV24-1	TRBJ2-1	NA	few	CATSGGGYNEQFF
TRBV9	TRBJ2-7	NA	few	CASSDGSGAYEQYF
TRBV20-1	TRBJ2-7	NA	NA	CSARDRQRALRVEQYF
TRBV7-9	TRBJ2-1	TRBD2	NA	CASSLARTTPFGRNEQFF
TRBV20-1	TRBJ2-1	TRBD1	NA	CSAESLTTGEASYNEQFF
TRBV29-1	TRBJ2-1	TRBD1	many	CSVDRGNEQFF
TRBV30	TRBJ2-7	TRBD1	NA	CAWSVFSGQVLGSSYEQYF
TRBV7-9	TRBJ2-7	TRBD1	NA	CASSPGTGEWGDEQYF
TRBV20-1	TRBJ2-7	TRBD2	NA	CSASLAGRPYEQYF
TRBV12-3/TRBV12-4	TRBJ2-5	TRBD1	NA	CASSANRGGETQYF
TRBV7-9	TRBJ2-7	TRBD1	NA	CASSWMPGQNSYEQYF
TRBV29-1	TRBJ2-7	NA	few	CSVEDGVEQYF
TRBV20-1	TRBJ1-6	NA	few	CSAQGQDAYNSPLHF
TRBV7-2	TRBJ2-7	NA	many	CASSLNRGEQYF